This TCR beta chain was captured in a study of blood T cell repertoires in COVID-19. Study information: Specimens from acute and convalescent COVID-19 originated in the United States, Italy and Spain. From T cells, B-cell-depleted T cells, or PBMCs came the material, which was cDNA or gDNA.

Authors' analysis steps: Cell counts per sample came from amplifying reference gene primers. Profiled with immunoSEQ multiplex PCR; TCRdb holds only in-frame clones, not every one. V, J and clone size are taken as reported in that table, and D and trimming were inferred from the DNA itself. In the table there are 360,000 or so clones, 90% of which are singletons. Sequenced material: peripheral blood. This receptor was taken from a man between 18 and 35 years old with active or convalescent COVID-19.

The CDR3 DNA reads as TGCAGCGTTGGCATCGGGGGTAGTAGCGGCTACACCTTC. Translation gives CSVGIGGSSGYTF. The gene calls are TRBV29-1 and TRBJ1-2; TRBD1 is a possible D gene (5 bases). This CDR3 has 13 amino acids. The V gene's germline CDR1 is SQVTM and CDR2 ANQGSEA. Trimming removed 4 bases at V and 8 bases at J, with 17 bases between.